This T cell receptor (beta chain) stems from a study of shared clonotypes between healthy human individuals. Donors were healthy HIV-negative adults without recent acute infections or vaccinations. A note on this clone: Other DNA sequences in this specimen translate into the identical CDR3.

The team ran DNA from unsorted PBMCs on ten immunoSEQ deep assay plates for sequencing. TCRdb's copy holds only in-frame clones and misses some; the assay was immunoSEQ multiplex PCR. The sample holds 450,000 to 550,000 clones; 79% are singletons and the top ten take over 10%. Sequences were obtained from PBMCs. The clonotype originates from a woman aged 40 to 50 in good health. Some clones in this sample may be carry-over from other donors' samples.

This CDR3 reads CASSERQGLSYEQYF. CDR3 bases: TGTGCCAGCAGTGAACGACAGGGATTATCCTACGAGCAGTACTTC. The chain employs TRBV6-1 and TRBJ2-7; 7 bases match TRBD1. Germline V gene sequence: CDR1 MNHNS, CDR2 SASEGT. V lost 2 bases, J lost 1 base, and 5 bases stayed unmatched. CDR3 size: 15 residues.